This passage covers 23 T cell receptor beta chains from one sample sequenced in a study of CD8 T cells in ankylosing spondylitis. Notes on the study in general: Characteristic of ankylosing spondylitis blood, it appeared, was a TCR beta motif comprising roughly 8 highly homologous variants.

Antigen specificity for these receptors is unknown. Each CDR3 protein gets one entry after TCRdb re-called the 5' RACE reads with MiXCR. This sample has hundreds of thousands of distinct CDR3 sequences, with about an eighth found just once. Sequencing was done on a sample of blood, either unsorted or a sorted T cell fraction (not recorded which). Receptors originate from a male donor with ankylosing spondylitis.

V is TRBV5-6 and J is TRBJ1-6; D is uncertain. Germline loops: CDR1 SGHDT, CDR2 YYEEEE. The length of the CDR3 is 13 residues. V was pared by 2 bases and J by 5 bases, with 5 bases between. The CDR3 here is CASSFVNNSPLHF. For the CDR3, the DNA is TGTGCCAGCAGCTTTGTTAATAATTCACCCCTCCACTTT. Complete variable domain (other parts from reference TRBV5-6 and TRBJ1-6): DAGVTQSPTHLIKTRGQQVTLRCSPKSGHDTVSWYQQALGQGPQFIFQYYEEEERQRGNFPDRFSGHQFPNYSSELNVNALLLGDSALYLCASSFVNNSPLHFGNGTRLTVT.

The chain has TRBV7-3 and TRBJ1-1; D is unresolved. The V and J ends lost 1 base and 5 bases respectively, with 11 bases between them. Germline V gene data show CDR1 as SGHTA and CDR2 as FQGTGA. The CDR3 sequence is 14 residues long. This chain's CDR3 is CASSLRASATEAFF. The CDR3 nucleotides read TGTGCCAGCAGCTTAAGGGCGTCAGCTACTGAAGCTTTCTTT.

This clonotype appeared a few times. The chain links TRBV20-1 to TRBJ1-2, with TRBD1 matching 8 bases. The CDR3 is 13 amino acids. Per germline, CDR1 DFQATT and CDR2 SNEGSKA (reference sequence). Trimming removed 4 bases from V and 8 bases from J; junction bases left unmatched: 9. CDR3 bases: TGCAGTGCTACTCACAGGGGGTATGGAGGCTACACCTTC. Its translation is CSATHRGYGGYTF.

This rearrangement joins TRBV7-9 to TRBJ1-1; tentatively, D is TRBD1 (5 bases). Per germline, CDR1 SEHNR and CDR2 FQNEAQ (reference sequence). This CDR3 spans 11 amino acids. V dropped 2 bases and J dropped 11 bases, with 9 bases sitting between them. CDR3 loop: CASSLQGLAFF. DNA for the CDR3: TGTGCCAGCAGCTTACAGGGTTTGGCTTTCTTT.

This clonotype was seen a handful of times. The V gene is TRBV6-4, the J gene TRBJ1-2, with D perhaps matching TRBD1 (6 bases). Germline loops: CDR1 MRHNA, CDR2 SNTAGT. The V end was cut by 5 bases, the J end by 3 bases, with 13 bases between. This CDR3 region has 14 residues. Here the CDR3 DNA reads TGTGCCAGCAGTAACCGGCAGGGGTACTATGGCTACACCTTC. This translates into CASSNRQGYYGYTF.

The V call is TRBV10-3, the J call TRBJ2-1; 11 nucleotides agree with TRBD2. The V gene end was trimmed by 8 bases and the J gene end by 3 bases; junction bases not matched to a gene: 0. Per the germline V gene, CDR1 is ENHRY and CDR2 is SYGVKD. CDR3 length equals 13 residues. The CDR3 protein is CAIGTSGYNEQFF. In DNA, the CDR3 is TGTGCCATCGGGACTAGCGGCTACAATGAGCAGTTCTTC.

This clonotype has a handful of counts. The chain couples TRBV7-2 to TRBJ2-7; 7 bases fit TRBD1. The V gene's germline CDR1 is SGHTA and CDR2 FQGNSA. This CDR3 comprises 12 residues. V shed 5 bases, J shed 5 bases, and the junction held 3 bases outside the gene matches. CDR3 in amino acids: CASSKDRNEQYF. In DNA form, the CDR3 reads TGTGCCAGCAGCAAGGACAGGAACGAGCAGTACTTC.

This clonotype was detected a few times. CDR3 residues: CASSEFGPWESPLHF. The DNA for the CDR3 is TGTGCCAGCAGTGAATTTGGGCCTTGGGAATCACCCCTCCACTTT. The chain has TRBV25-1 and TRBJ1-6; D unresolved. Trimming cost V 1 base and J 10 bases, with 14 bases left between them. Germline V gene sequence: CDR1 MGHDK, CDR2 SYGVNS. CDR3 length: 15 residues. Drawing the rest from reference TRBV25-1 and TRBJ1-6, the complete variable domain is EADIYQTPRYLVIGTGKKITLECSQTMGHDKMYWYQQDPGMELHLIHYSYGVNSTEKGDLSSESTVSRIRTEHFPLTLESARPSHTSQYLCASSEFGPWESPLHFGNGTRLTVT.

This clonotype was seen a few times. The J gene is TRBJ1-3, the V gene TRBV5-1, with 7 positions matching TRBD1. Trimming at V came to 3 bases and at J to 4 bases, leaving 7 bases not matched to a gene. Per the germline V gene, CDR1 is SGHRS and CDR2 is YFSETQ. This CDR3 has 15 residues. The DNA for the CDR3 is TGCGCCAGCAGCTGGGCCGGGACAGTCGGAAACACCATATATTTT. It is translated as CASSWAGTVGNTIYF.

This chain uses TRBV7-2 with TRBJ2-3, with 7 bases that match TRBD2. The CDR3 covers 13 residues. Losses at the gene ends were 11 bases for V and 1 base for J; bases not matched to a gene: 6. Germline V lookup: CDR1 SGHTA, CDR2 FQGNSA. The CDR3 reads CASGGGGTDTQYF. CDR3 DNA: TGTGCCTCCGGCGGGGGAGGCACAGATACGCAGTATTTT.

This rearrangement joins TRBV28 to TRBJ1-5, with a weak D call TRBD1 (6 bases). Germline CDR1 MDHEN, CDR2 SYDVKM. CDR3 length: 15 amino acids. Trimming left V 5 bases short and J 5 bases short, with 16 bases between. The CDR3 DNA is TGTGCCAGCAGTCCCCCGGACAGAATATATCAGCCCCAGCATTTT. It encodes CASSPPDRIYQPQHF.

The V and J genes are TRBV20-1 and TRBJ2-1; D ambiguous. Trimming left V 3 bases short and J 0 bases short, with 15 bases between. This CDR3 has 16 amino acids. The germline gives CDR1 DFQATT, CDR2 SNEGSKA (reference sequence). As DNA, the CDR3 is TGCAGTGCTAGGTCGCCGGGCGCGAGCTCCTACAATGAGCAGTTCTTC. It yields the protein CSARSPGASSYNEQFF.

The chain joins TRBV6-2 or TRBV6-3 to TRBJ2-5, with TRBD2 as a possible D gene (5 bases). Trimming took off 2 bases at V and 0 bases at J, with 13 bases between the two ends. This CDR3 comprises 16 residues. Germline V gene sequence: CDR1 MNHEY, CDR2 SVGEGT. The CDR3 protein is CASSYPRAMYQETQYF. The CDR3 region has the DNA TGTGCCAGCAGTTACCCGAGGGCCATGTACCAAGAGACCCAGTACTTC.

This clonotype was seen many times. J is TRBJ1-1 and V is TRBV2; D unresolved. Per the germline V gene, CDR1 is SNHLY and CDR2 is FYNNEI. There are 14 residues in the CDR3. The V and J ends lost 9 bases and 6 bases respectively, with 20 bases between them. DNA for the CDR3: TGTGCCAGTTCCGCGTGGGGAAGCAGAGCTGAAGCTTTCTTT. Translating gives CASSAWGSRAEAFF.

The chain joins TRBV20-1 to TRBJ2-2; D unclear. CDR1 is DFQATT and CDR2 is SNEGSKA in the germline V gene (reference sequence). The CDR3 has 14 residues. Trimming pared 1 base from V and 7 bases from J, leaving 13 bases between. The CDR3 coding sequence is TGCAGTGCTAGAGTACGGCCCCTTGTCGGGGAGCTGTTTTTT. It yields the protein CSARVRPLVGELFF.

In this sample, this clonotype turned up many times. The J gene is TRBJ2-1, the V gene TRBV29-1; TRBD2 matches 7 bases. This CDR3 has 12 amino acids. Trimming took 8 bases from V and 8 from J; bases not matched to a gene: 9. Germline-derived CDR1 and CDR2 are SQVTM and ANQGSEA. The CDR3 nucleotides read TGCAGCCTCCGGGACTACCTCTATGAGCAGTTCTTC. Its translation: CSLRDYLYEQFF.

The V gene is TRBV5-1, the J gene TRBJ2-7; TRBD2 is a possible D gene (5 bases). The CDR3 has 15 residues. From germline, CDR1 is SGHRS and CDR2 YFSETQ. Trimming stripped 3 bases from V and 2 bases from J, with 15 bases between. The CDR3 sequence: CASSWTGVPAYEQYF. DNA for the CDR3: TGCGCCAGCAGCTGGACTGGGGTCCCAGCCTACGAGCAGTACTTC. The whole variable domain, remainder taken from reference TRBV5-1 and TRBJ2-7, is KAGVTQTPRYLIKTRGQQVTLSCSPISGHRSVSWYQQTPGQGLQFLFEYFSETQRNKGNFPGRFSGRQFSNSRSEMNVSTLELGDSALYLCASSWTGVPAYEQYFGPGTRLTVT.

This clonotype was seen at least ten times. DNA of the CDR3: TGCAGTGCTAGAGATGCAGAGACTGAAGCTTTCTTT. Amino acids: CSARDAETEAFF. V and J are TRBV20-1 and TRBJ1-1; D ambiguous. The CDR3 is made up of 12 amino acids. The ends were cut back, 0 bases at V and 5 bases at J, with 7 bases in the middle. In germline, CDR1 is DFQATT, CDR2 SNEGSKA (reference sequence).

This clonotype has more than one count but fewer than ten. The chain recombines TRBV29-1 with TRBJ2-7; D possibly matches TRBD1 or TRBD2 (5 bases each). V was cut by 5 bases and J by 5 bases, with 19 bases left in between. Germline assignment: CDR1 SQVTM and CDR2 ANQGSEA. This CDR3 is built from 14 residues. This CDR3 reads CSVTRDLLGDEQYF. The CDR3 DNA reads TGCAGCGTTACTCGAGACCTACTAGGGGACGAGCAGTACTTC.

This chain links TRBV20-1 with TRBJ2-5; D not certain. Germline values: CDR1 DFQATT, CDR2 SNEGSKA (reference sequence). V was cut by 2 bases and J by 7 bases, with 11 bases left in between. The CDR3 has 12 amino acids. CDR3 protein: CSARPGFRTQYF. Written as DNA, the CDR3 is TGCAGTGCTAGACCCGGCTTCAGGACCCAGTACTTC.

This clonotype was detected a few times. The chain links TRBV28 to TRBJ2-7, with 7 positions matching TRBD1. This CDR3 region has 16 residues. Germline V gene sequence: CDR1 MDHEN, CDR2 SYDVKM. V shed 6 bases and J 0 bases; nucleotides not matched to a gene: 11. CDR3 coding DNA: TGTGCCAGCAGGAGCACAGGGGCGCCAAGCTCCTACGAGCAGTACTTC. It encodes CASRSTGAPSSYEQYF. Using reference TRBV28 and TRBJ2-7 for the parts outside the CDR3, the full variable domain is DVKVTQSSRYLVKRTGEKVFLECVQDMDHENMFWYRQDPGLGLRLIYFSYDVKMKEKGDIPEGYSVSREKKERFSLILESASTNQTSMYLCASRSTGAPSSYEQYFGPGTRLTVT.

This chain uses TRBV5-1 with TRBJ1-4; 8 bases line up with TRBD1. The length of the CDR3 is 15 residues. Germline V gene data show CDR1 as SGHRS and CDR2 as YFSETQ. Trimming took 3 bases from V and 0 from J; bases not matched to a gene: 1. This CDR3 reads CASSWTGSTNEKLFF. The CDR3 bases are TGCGCCAGCAGCTGGACAGGGTCAACTAATGAAAAACTGTTTTTT.

This chain links TRBV13 with TRBJ2-4, with no clear D. V lost 0 bases and J lost 8, with 11 bases in between. The germline V gene encodes CDR1 PRHDT and CDR2 FYEKMQ (reference sequence). The CDR3 runs 14 residues. Written as DNA, the CDR3 is TGTGCCAGCAGCTTAGGGACCGCCAAGGACATTCAGTACTTC. Its translation is CASSLGTAKDIQYF.